Listed below are T cell receptor beta chains from one sample, sequenced in a study of cytomegalovirus exposure and HLA in healthy donors. TCRdb keeps only in-frame clones here, not all; method: immunoSEQ multiplex PCR. Its listing shows fewer than 150,000 clones. The sample taken for sequencing was PBMCs. These receptors were collected from a woman in her sixties or seventies in good health and CMV-seronegative. Both conserved end residues are part of each CDR3. A D gene is named only where the DNA matches it firmly.

>TRBV15|TRBJ2-3|-
TGTGCCACCAGCATAAGCCCCCAAGAAGGCACAGATACGCAGTATTTT
CATSISPQEGTDTQYF
>TRBV28|TRBJ2-1|TRBD1
TGTGCCAGCAGCGACGGACAGGCCTACAATGAGCAGTTCTTC
CASSDGQAYNEQFF
>TRBV28|TRBJ2-3|-
TGTGCCAGCAGTTCGAAGCGGACCCCCACAGATACGCAGTATTTT
CASSSKRTPTDTQYF
>TRBV4-1|TRBJ2-1|-
TGCGCCAGCAGCCAAGTTCTCCTCAATGAGCAGTTCTTC
CASSQVLLNEQFF
>TRBV7-3|TRBJ2-2|-
TGTGCCAGCACCCCCCCGGCGGGGCGGGAAGCCGGGGAGCTGTTTTTT
CASTPPAGREAGELFF
>TRBV15|TRBJ2-3|-
TGTGCTACCAGCAGAGTTGGGACATCTCCAGATACGCAGTATTTT
CATSRVGTSPDTQYF
>TRBV19|TRBJ1-1|-
TGTGCCAGTAACCAGGGCTTGGGCACTGAAGCTTTCTTT
CASNQGLGTEAFF
>TRBV6-9|TRBJ1-4|-
TGTGCCAGCAGTCAGACAGGTGGTGGAAGAAAAACTGTTTTT
CASSQTGGGRKTVF
>TRBV7-7|TRBJ2-2|-
TGTGCTAGCAGCCCTACGGAAATCTTAGGGGTCCTGTTTTTT
CASSPTEILGVLFF
>TRBV2|TRBJ1-3|-
TGTGCCAGTCTGACAGGACCCTCTGGAAACACCATATATTTT
CASLTGPSGNTIYF
>TRBV28|TRBJ1-5|TRBD1
TGTGCCAGCAGTTTACAGGGGGTGGGCAATCAGCCCCAGCATTTT
CASSLQGVGNQPQHF
>TRBV5-1|TRBJ1-5|-
TGCGCCAGCAGCTTGGTTGGGGAGGACCAGCCCCAGCATTTT
CASSLVGEDQPQHF
>TRBV10-1|TRBJ2-3|-
TGCGCCAGCATGGTCAGGTCGGATACGCAGTATTTT
CASMVRSDTQYF
>TRBV5-1|TRBJ2-5|TRBD1
TGCGCCAGCAGCCCGGGACAGGGAGAGACCCAGTACTTC
CASSPGQGETQYF
>TRBV6-5|TRBJ2-3|TRBD1
TGTGCCAGCAGTCCCACAGGGGGTGTCACAGATACGCAGTATTTT
CASSPTGGVTDTQYF
>TRBV5-1|TRBJ2-3|-
TGCGCCAGCAGCTTCGTAACCGGGACTCCATCCACAGATACGCAGTATTTT
CASSFVTGTPSTDTQYF
>TRBV27|TRBJ1-5|-
TGTGCCAGCAGTTTTCAGGGCCTAAATCAGCCCCAGCATTTT
CASSFQGLNQPQHF
>TRBV5-1|TRBJ1-2|TRBD1
TGCGCCAGCAGCTCGGGACAGGGAATCAATGGCTACACCTTC
CASSSGQGINGYTF
>TRBV5-1|TRBJ2-3|-
TGCGCCAGAAAATTTACAGGGATAGATACGCAGTATTTT
CARKFTGIDTQYF
>TRBV5-5|TRBJ1-4|-
TGTGCCAGCAGCTCAACCGTCGGGTGGGGAGGGGAAAAACTGTTTTTT
CASSSTVGWGGEKLFF
>TRBV5-6|TRBJ2-7|-
TGTGCCAGCAGCTTGGGGCGGAAAACCTACGAGCAGTACTTC
CASSLGRKTYEQYF
>TRBV9|TRBJ1-3|TRBD1
TGTGCCAGCAGCGTAGCACAGGGGCCAATGGGAGGAAACACCATATATTTT
CASSVAQGPMGGNTIYF
>TRBV2|TRBJ2-7|-
TGTGCCAGCAATGATAACTACGAGCAGTACTTC
CASNDNYEQYF
>TRBV29-1|TRBJ1-1|TRBD1
TGCAGCGTGATGATGACAGGGTTGAGCACTGAAGCTTTCTTT
CSVMMTGLSTEAFF
>TRBV6-5|TRBJ1-1|-
TGTGCCAGCGCCTGGGGGGGGGCGGTCACTGAAGCTTTCTTT
CASAWGGAVTEAFF
>TRBV14|TRBJ1-2|-
TGTGCCAGCAGCCACGGTCGGGGTGTCAACTATGGCTACACCTTC
CASSHGRGVNYGYTF
>TRBV5-4|TRBJ2-2|-
TGTGCCAGCAGCTCACACGCCGGGGAGCTGTTTTTT
CASSSHAGELFF
>TRBV28|TRBJ2-3|TRBD1
TGTGCCAGCTCATTTTCTGCAGGGGGAAAAGATACGCAGTATTTT
CASSFSAGGKDTQYF
>TRBV28|TRBJ1-1|TRBD1
TGTGCCAGCAGGGCTGGACAGGGAGGTGAAGCTTTCTTT
CASRAGQGGEAFF
>TRBV9|TRBJ2-3|TRBD2
TGTGCCAGCAGCGTAGGGGCTAGCGGGGGGCGAAGCACAGATACGCAGTATTTT
CASSVGASGGRSTDTQYF
>TRBV28|TRBJ1-5|-
TGTGCCAGCGGAGGCCCTAGCAATCAGCCCCAGCATTTT
CASGGPSNQPQHF
>TRBV5-1|TRBJ2-1|-
TGCGCCAGCAGCTCCCGGGACTTGGCGGGTGAGCAGTTCTTC
CASSSRDLAGEQFF
>TRBV7-9|TRBJ2-3|-
TGTGCCAGCAGCTTCGGTGCGACAGATACGCAGTATTTT
CASSFGATDTQYF
>TRBV14|TRBJ2-3|TRBD1
TGTGCCAGCAGCCTCTTGGGACAGGGGGGCGCAGATACGCAGTATTTT
CASSLLGQGGADTQYF
>TRBV5-1|TRBJ1-6|-
TGCGCCAGCAGCGACTTTGGGAATTCACCCCTCCACTTT
CASSDFGNSPLHF
>TRBV28|TRBJ1-2|-
TGTGCCACTCCAGAGGTCGGCGGCTATGGCTACACCTTC
CATPEVGGYGYTF
>TRBV5-1|TRBJ2-3|-
TGCGCCAGCAGCTTAGGACAGACCACAGATACGCAGTATTTT
CASSLGQTTDTQYF
>TRBV9|TRBJ1-1|TRBD1
TGTGCCAGCAGCCCCTGGCAGGGGGTTTTGAACACTGAAGCTTTCTTT
CASSPWQGVLNTEAFF
>TRBV10-3|TRBJ1-1|-
TGTGCCATCAGTGACAGGTTTGAAGCTTTCTTT
CAISDRFEAFF
>TRBV5-1|TRBJ2-1|TRBD1
TGCGCCAGCAGCTTGGCTTCCGGGACAGGAGAGTTCTTC
CASSLASGTGEFF
>TRBV4-1|TRBJ2-7|-
TGCGCCAGCAGCCAAGATCCCTTCTACGAGCAGTACTTC
CASSQDPFYEQYF
>TRBV7-9|TRBJ1-4|-
TGTGCCAGCAGCTTAGAGGGGGAACTGTTTTTT
CASSLEGELFF
>TRBV6-5|TRBJ2-2|TRBD2
TGTATTAGCGGGAGGGATAACACCGGGGAGCTGTTTTTT
CISGRDNTGELFF
>TRBV11-3|TRBJ2-2|-
TGTGCCAGCAGCTTAGGCGGTGCCGGGGAGCTGTTTTTT
CASSLGGAGELFF
>TRBV19|TRBJ2-7|TRBD1
TGTGCCAGTGGGAAGGGGGCAGTTTACGAGCAGTACTTC
CASGKGAVYEQYF
>TRBV27|TRBJ2-7|-
TGTGCCAGCAACACCCCCAGGGCCCCCTACGAGCAGTACTTC
CASNTPRAPYEQYF
>TRBV4-1|TRBJ1-5|TRBD1
TGCGCCAGCAGCCTTAGGGACAGGGGAGTCAAGCCCCAGCATTTT
CASSLRDRGVKPQHF
>TRBV5-4|TRBJ2-1|-
TGTGCCAGCAGCTTGGTAATAGGGGGACAAGCCTACAATGAGCAGTTCTTC
CASSLVIGGQAYNEQFF
>TRBV15|TRBJ1-1|-
TGTGCCACCAGCAGAGGGCAGGGGACTGAAGCTTTCTTT
CATSRGQGTEAFF
>TRBV5-4|TRBJ2-3|-
TGTGCCAGCAGTTTGCGGGGAGCGGGCTACACAGATACGCAGTATTTT
CASSLRGAGYTDTQYF
>TRBV6-5|TRBJ2-3|TRBD1
TGTGCCAGCAGTTACGTAGGGGGCGCAGCCACAGATACGCAGTATTTT
CASSYVGGAATDTQYF
>TRBV10-3|TRBJ2-7|TRBD2
TGTGCCATCAGTGAAACCGGGACTAGCGGGAGGCTCAACGAGCAGTACTTC
CAISETGTSGRLNEQYF
>TRBV7-8|TRBJ1-6|TRBD1
TGTGCCAGCAGCTTCGAGACAGGGTATAATTCACCCCTCCACTTT
CASSFETGYNSPLHF
>TRBV5-4|TRBJ2-2|TRBD1
TGTGCCAGCAGCCCCCCCGGGACAGGGCGGTCCGGGGAGCTGTTTTTT
CASSPPGTGRSGELFF